One sample yielded the 8 T cell receptor beta chains listed below, sequenced in a study of blood T cell repertoires in COVID-19. The assay was immunoSEQ multiplex PCR, and TCRdb's table has in-frame clones only and misses some. The profile shows 120,000 or so clones, 75% to 90% of them singletons. The sequenced sample was peripheral blood. The receptors come from a man aged 65-85 years with acute or convalescent COVID-19.

V and J are TRBV5-1 and TRBJ2-5; 10 positions agree with TRBD2. The CDR3 is made up of 16 amino acids. The V gene's germline CDR1 is SGHRS and CDR2 YFSETQ. V lost 4 bases to trimming and J lost 1 base; unmatched junction nucleotides: 7. DNA of the CDR3: TGCGCCAGCAGCCTTCAGCGGGGGGGCGGCCAAGAGACCCAGTACTTC. Residues: CASSLQRGGGQETQYF.

This chain links TRBV6-7 with TRBJ2-1; 11 bases line up with TRBD2. TRBV6-7 is sorted into the ORF group, with uncertain function. This CDR3 comprises 21 residues. V lost 4 bases and J lost 2; bases outside the gene matches: 19. For the CDR3, the DNA is TGTGCCAGCAGTTGGTGGTGGATTTCTCGAAATAGCGGGGGGGCCTACAATGAGCAGTTCTTC. Its translation is CASSWWWISRNSGGAYNEQFF.

The V call is TRBV3-1 (or the pseudogene TRBV3-2), the J call TRBJ1-3; 7 bases agree with TRBD1. Trimming cost V 6 bases and J 2 bases; bases outside gene matches: 7. The CDR3 covers 15 residues. In germline, CDR1 is LGHDT, CDR2 YNNKEL (reference sequence). In DNA, the CDR3 is TGTGCCAGCAGGAAGGGACAGTCTCCTGGAAACACCATATATTTT. As protein: CASRKGQSPGNTIYF.

DNA of the CDR3: TGTGCCAGCAGCCCCGGGACAGGGGGCTCAGAGACCCAGTACTTC. Translating gives CASSPGTGGSETQYF. The chain joins TRBV9 to TRBJ2-5, with 12 bases that match TRBD1. CDR3 size: 15 residues. Germline CDR1 is SGDLS and CDR2 is YYNGEE. V shed 4 bases and J 4 bases; nucleotides not matched to a gene: 5.

The table lists this clone with a count of one. The CDR3 spells CASSQILGGRGGPLNTGELFF. Here the CDR3 DNA reads TGCGCCAGCAGCCAAATCCTTGGGGGACGGGGGGGCCCCCTGAACACCGGGGAGCTGTTTTTT. The chain carries TRBV4-1 and TRBJ2-2; 8 bases are a match to TRBD2. After removal of 2 bases from V and 1 base from J, the junction contained 18 bases not matched to a gene. The germline V gene encodes CDR1 MGHRA and CDR2 YSYEKL. The CDR3 has 21 residues.

The J gene is TRBJ2-2, the V gene TRBV19; 10 positions match TRBD2. Germline trimming cut 8 bases from V and 4 bases from J; bases unmatched to any gene: 10. Germline CDR1 LNHDA, CDR2 SQIVND (reference sequence). The CDR3 runs 16 residues. CDR3 nucleotides: TGTGCCAGTGAAAGGAAGGCTAGCGGGGGCACCGGGGAGCTGTTTTTT. Its protein is CASERKASGGTGELFF.

In its sample, this clone was seen a few times. The gene calls are TRBV27 and TRBJ1-1, with a weak D call TRBD1 (6 bases). The CDR3 is made up of 17 amino acids. Between the trimmed V and J ends, which lost 2 bases and 2 bases, there was a span of 18 bases. The germline gives CDR1 MNHEY, CDR2 SMNVEV (reference sequence). The CDR3 here is CASSLTGWGTSNTEAFF. CDR3 DNA sequence: TGTGCCAGCAGTTTAACAGGGTGGGGGACTAGCAACACTGAAGCTTTCTTT.

The chain links TRBV19 to TRBJ2-3, with TRBD1 matching over 9 bases. Germline assignment: CDR1 LNHDA and CDR2 SQIVND (reference sequence). V gave up 5 bases and J gave up 4 bases; unmatched junction bases: 7. CDR3 length: 15 residues. The CDR3 protein is CASSQYRGLADTQYF. The CDR3 DNA reads TGTGCCAGTAGTCAATACAGGGGGCTGGCAGATACGCAGTATTTT.